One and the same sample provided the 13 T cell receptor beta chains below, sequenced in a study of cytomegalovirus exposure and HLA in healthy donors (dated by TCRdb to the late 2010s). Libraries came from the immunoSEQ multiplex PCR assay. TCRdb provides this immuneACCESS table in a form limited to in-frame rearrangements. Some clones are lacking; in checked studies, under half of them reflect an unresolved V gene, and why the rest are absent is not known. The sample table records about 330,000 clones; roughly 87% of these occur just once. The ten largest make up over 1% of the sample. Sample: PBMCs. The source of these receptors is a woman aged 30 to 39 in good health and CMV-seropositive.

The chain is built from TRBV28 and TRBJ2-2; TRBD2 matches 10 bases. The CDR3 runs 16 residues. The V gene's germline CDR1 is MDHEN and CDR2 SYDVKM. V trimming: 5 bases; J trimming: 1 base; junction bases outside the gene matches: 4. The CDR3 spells CASSPIAGGNTGELFF. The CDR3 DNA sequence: TGTGCCAGCAGTCCCATAGCGGGGGGGAACACCGGGGAGCTGTTTTTT.

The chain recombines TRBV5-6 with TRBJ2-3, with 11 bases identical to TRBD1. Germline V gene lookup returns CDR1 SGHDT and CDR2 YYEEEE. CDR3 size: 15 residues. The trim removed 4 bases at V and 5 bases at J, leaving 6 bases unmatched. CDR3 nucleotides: TGTGCCAGCAGCCAGGGACAGGGGGTAAGAGATACGCAGTATTTT. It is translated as CASSQGQGVRDTQYF.

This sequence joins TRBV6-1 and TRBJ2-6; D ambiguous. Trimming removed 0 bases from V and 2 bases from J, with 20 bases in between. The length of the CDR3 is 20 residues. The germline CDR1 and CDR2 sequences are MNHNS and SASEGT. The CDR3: CASSEAARDRVLAGANVLTF. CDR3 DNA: TGTGCCAGCAGTGAAGCGGCAAGGGATAGGGTCTTGGCTGGGGCCAACGTCCTGACTTTC.

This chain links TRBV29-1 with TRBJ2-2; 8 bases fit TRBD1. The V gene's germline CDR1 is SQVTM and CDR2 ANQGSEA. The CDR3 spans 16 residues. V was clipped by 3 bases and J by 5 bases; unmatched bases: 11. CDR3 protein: CSVEGVDRVTTGELFF. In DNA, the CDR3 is TGCAGCGTTGAGGGGGTGGACAGGGTGACTACCGGGGAGCTGTTTTTT.

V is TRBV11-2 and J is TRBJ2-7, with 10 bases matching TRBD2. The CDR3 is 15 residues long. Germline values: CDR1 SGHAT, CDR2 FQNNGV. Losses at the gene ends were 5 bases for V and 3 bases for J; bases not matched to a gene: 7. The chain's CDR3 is CASSGTSGISYEQYF. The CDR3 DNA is TGTGCCAGCAGCGGCACTAGCGGGATTAGCTACGAGCAGTACTTC.

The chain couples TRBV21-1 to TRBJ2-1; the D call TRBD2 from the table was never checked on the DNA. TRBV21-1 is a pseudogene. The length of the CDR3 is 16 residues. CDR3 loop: CASSKILRVPYNEQFF. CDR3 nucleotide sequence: TGTGCCAGCAGCAAAATTCTCCGGGTCCCCTACAATGAGCAGTTCTTC.

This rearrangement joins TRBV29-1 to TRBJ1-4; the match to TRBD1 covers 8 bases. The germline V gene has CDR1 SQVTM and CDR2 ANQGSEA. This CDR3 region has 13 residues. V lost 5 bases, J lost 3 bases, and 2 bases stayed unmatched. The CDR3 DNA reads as TGCAGCGTTCCGGGACAGGCTAATGAAAAACTGTTTTTT. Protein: CSVPGQANEKLFF. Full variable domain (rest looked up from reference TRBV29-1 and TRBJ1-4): SAVISQKPSRDICQRGTSLTIQCQVDSQVTMMFWYRQQPGQSLTLIATANQGSEATYESGFVIDKFPISRPNLTFSTLTVSNMSPEDSSIYLCSVPGQANEKLFFGSGTQLSVL.

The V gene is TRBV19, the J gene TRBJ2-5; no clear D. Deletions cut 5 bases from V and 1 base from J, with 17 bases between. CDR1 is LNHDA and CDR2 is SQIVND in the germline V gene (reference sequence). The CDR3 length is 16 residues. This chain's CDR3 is CASSDPARTVQETQYF. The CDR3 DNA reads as TGTGCCAGTAGTGACCCTGCAAGGACGGTCCAAGAGACCCAGTACTTC.

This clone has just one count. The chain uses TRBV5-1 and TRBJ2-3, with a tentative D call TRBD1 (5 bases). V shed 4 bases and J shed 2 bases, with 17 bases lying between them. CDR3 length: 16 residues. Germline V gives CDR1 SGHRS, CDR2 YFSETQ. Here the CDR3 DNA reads TGCGCCAGCAGCGGGGCTAGTATCCCATCCACAGATACGCAGTATTTT. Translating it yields CASSGASIPSTDTQYF.

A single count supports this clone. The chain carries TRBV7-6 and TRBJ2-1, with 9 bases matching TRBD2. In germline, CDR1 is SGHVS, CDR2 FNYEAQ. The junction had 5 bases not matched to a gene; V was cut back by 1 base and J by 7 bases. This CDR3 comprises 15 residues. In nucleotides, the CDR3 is TGTGCCAGCAGCTTAGTAGCGGGAGATGGTAATGAGCAGTTCTTC. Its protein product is CASSLVAGDGNEQFF.

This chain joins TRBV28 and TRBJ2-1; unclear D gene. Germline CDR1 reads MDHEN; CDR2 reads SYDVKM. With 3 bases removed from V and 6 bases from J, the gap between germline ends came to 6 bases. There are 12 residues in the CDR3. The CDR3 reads CASSLTSNEQFF. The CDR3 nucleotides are TGTGCCAGCAGTTTGACTTCCAATGAGCAGTTCTTC.

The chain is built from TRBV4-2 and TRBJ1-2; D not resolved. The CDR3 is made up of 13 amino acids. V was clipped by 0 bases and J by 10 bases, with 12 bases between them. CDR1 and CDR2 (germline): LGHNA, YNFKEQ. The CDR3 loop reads CASSQDLGSHYTF. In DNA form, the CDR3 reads TGTGCCAGCAGCCAAGATCTTGGCAGCCACTACACCTTC.

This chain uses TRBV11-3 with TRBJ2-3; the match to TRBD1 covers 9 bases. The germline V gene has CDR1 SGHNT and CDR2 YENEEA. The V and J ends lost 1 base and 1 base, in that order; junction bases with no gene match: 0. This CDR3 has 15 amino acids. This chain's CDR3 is CASSLGTGGTDTQYF. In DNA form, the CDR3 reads TGTGCCAGCAGCTTAGGGACAGGGGGCACAGATACGCAGTATTTT.